This entry is about one TCR beta chain. The TCR alpha and TCR beta cDNA libraries, bearing sample barcodes and UMIs, were generated by 5'RACE using constant-segment primers. TCRdb called the 5' RACE reads again in MiXCR, with one record for every CDR3 protein. The table shows about 390,000 distinct CDR3 sequences, with 15% to 20% occurring only once. The data are from a study of T-cell memory formation after mild COVID-19. V was cut by 6 bases and J by 4 bases, with 14 bases left in between. The CDR3 has 14 amino acids. Sequencing was carried out using PBMCs or a T cell subset sorted from them (not recorded which). The chain joins TRBV12-3 or TRBV12-4 to TRBJ2-3, with D unclear. This receptor was identified in a man between 18 and 29 years old who had mild COVID-19 (a few samples of this study predate the infection). Cell type and time point are not known. The CDR3 sequence is CASSPNSWADTQYF. CDR3 DNA sequence: TGTGCCAGCAGCCCGAACTCTTGGGCAGATACGCAGTATTTT.